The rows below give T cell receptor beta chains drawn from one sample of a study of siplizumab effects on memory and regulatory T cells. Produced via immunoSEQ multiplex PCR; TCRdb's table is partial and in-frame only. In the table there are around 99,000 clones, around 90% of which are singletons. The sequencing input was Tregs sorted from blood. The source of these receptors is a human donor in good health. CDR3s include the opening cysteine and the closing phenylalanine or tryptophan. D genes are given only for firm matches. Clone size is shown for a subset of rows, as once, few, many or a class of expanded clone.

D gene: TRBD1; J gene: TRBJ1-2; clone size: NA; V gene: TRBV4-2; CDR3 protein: CASSQDLRDRSYGYTF; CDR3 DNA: TGTGCCAGCAGCCAAGACCTCCGGGACAGGAGCTATGGCTACACCTTC
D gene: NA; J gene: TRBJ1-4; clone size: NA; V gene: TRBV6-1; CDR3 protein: CASRGSGYEKLFF; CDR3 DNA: TGTGCCAGCCGGGGCAGCGGGTACGAAAAACTGTTTTTT
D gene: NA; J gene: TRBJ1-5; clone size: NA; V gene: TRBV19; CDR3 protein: CASREQGFQPQHF; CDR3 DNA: TGTGCCAGTAGGGAACAGGGTTTTCAGCCCCAGCATTTT
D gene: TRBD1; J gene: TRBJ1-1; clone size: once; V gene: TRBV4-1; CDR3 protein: CASSYIGQGGTVNTEAFF; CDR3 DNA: TGCGCCAGCAGTTATATTGGACAGGGGGGAACGGTAAACACTGAAGCTTTCTTT
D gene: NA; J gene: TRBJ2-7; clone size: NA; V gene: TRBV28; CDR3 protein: CASRPPEAVSYEQYF; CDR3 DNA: TGTGCCAGCAGACCCCCCGAGGCAGTATCCTACGAGCAGTACTTC
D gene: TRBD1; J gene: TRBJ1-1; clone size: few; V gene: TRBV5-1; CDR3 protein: CASSFGQGFTEAFF; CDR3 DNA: TGCGCCAGCAGCTTCGGACAGGGATTCACTGAAGCTTTCTTT
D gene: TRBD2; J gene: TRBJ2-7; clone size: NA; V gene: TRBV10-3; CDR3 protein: CAIRGTSGRWYEQYF; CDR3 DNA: TGTGCCATCAGAGGGACTAGCGGGAGGTGGTACGAGCAGTACTTC
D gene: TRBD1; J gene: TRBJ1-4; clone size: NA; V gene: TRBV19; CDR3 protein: CASSPGQSEKLFF; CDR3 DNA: TGTGCCAGTAGCCCGGGACAGAGTGAAAAACTGTTTTTT
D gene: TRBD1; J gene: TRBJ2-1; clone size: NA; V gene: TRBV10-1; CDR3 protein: CASSDNRDRGWGEQFF; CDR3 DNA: TGCGCCAGCAGTGACAACAGGGACAGGGGGTGGGGTGAGCAGTTCTTC
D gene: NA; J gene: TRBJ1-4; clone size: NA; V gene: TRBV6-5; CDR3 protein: CASRSGATNEKLFF; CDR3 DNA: TGTGCCAGCAGGTCCGGGGCAACTAATGAAAAACTGTTTTTT
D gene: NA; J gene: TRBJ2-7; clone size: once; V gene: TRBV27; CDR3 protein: CASSPHRISEQYF; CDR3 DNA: TGTGCCAGCAGCCCTCACCGGATAAGTGAGCAGTACTTC
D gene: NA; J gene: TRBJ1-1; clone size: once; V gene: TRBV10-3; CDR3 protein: CAISVGPQATLNTEAFF; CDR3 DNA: TGTGCCATCAGTGTAGGGCCCCAAGCCACCTTGAACACTGAAGCTTTCTTT
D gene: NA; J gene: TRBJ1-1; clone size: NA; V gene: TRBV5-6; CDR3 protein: CASSKAGLMNTEAFF; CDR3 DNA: TGTGCCAGCAGTAAGGCAGGCTTAATGAACACTGAAGCTTTCTTT
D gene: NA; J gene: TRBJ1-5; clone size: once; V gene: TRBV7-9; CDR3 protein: CASSLVGPTNQPQHF; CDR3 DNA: TGTGCCAGCAGCTTAGTAGGGCCTACCAATCAGCCCCAGCATTTT
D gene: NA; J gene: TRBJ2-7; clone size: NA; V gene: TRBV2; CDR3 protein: CASRWIQINEQYF; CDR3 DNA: TGTGCCAGCAGATGGATACAGATCAACGAGCAGTACTTC
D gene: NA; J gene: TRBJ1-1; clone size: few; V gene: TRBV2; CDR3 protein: CASSAFWGNTEAFF; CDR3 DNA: TGTGCCAGCAGTGCGTTCTGGGGGAACACTGAAGCTTTCTTT
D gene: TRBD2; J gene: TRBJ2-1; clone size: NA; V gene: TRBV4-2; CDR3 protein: CASSLGLAGIYNEQFF; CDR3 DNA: TGTGCCAGCAGCCTAGGACTAGCGGGGATTTACAATGAGCAGTTCTTC
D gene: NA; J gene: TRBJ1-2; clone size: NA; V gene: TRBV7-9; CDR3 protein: CASSPVQYYGYTF; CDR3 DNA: TGTGCCAGCAGTCCCGTCCAGTACTATGGCTACACCTTC
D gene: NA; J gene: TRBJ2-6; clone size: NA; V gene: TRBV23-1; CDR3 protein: CASSQFRGSGANVLTF; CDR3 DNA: TGCGCCAGCAGTCAATTCAGGGGTTCTGGGGCCAACGTCCTGACTTTC
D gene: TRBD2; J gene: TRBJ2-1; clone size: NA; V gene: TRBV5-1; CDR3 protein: CASSLGRGSFPYNEQFF; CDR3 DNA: TGCGCCAGCAGCTTGGGTCGCGGGAGTTTCCCCTACAATGAGCAGTTCTTC
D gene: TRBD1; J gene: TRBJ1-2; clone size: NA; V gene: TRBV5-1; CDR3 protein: CASSSNRGQGYTF; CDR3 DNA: TGCGCCAGCAGCTCAAACAGGGGCCAAGGCTACACCTTC
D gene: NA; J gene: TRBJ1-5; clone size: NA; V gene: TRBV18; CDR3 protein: CASSPAEGFNQPQHF; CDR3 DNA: TGTGCCAGCTCACCAGCCGAGGGATTCAATCAGCCCCAGCATTTT